What follows describes a single TCR beta chain. The germline gives CDR1 MNHEY, CDR2 SVGAGI. This CDR3 has 16 residues. V gave up 0 bases and J gave up 4 bases; unmatched junction bases: 3. The data were taken from a study of identical twins. MiXCR was run by TCRdb on the 5' RACE reads, yielding one entry per CDR3 protein. The sample holds around 690,000 distinct CDR3 sequences, about 20% seen once. This sample also appeared in a second study, on T cells expressing NK-cell markers. That source reports: CD8+ T cells in over 5 donors included dominant NKG2C+ clonotypes at about 1.0-7.5%.

This receptor was obtained from a woman younger than 35 in good health. V usage is TRBV6-5 and J usage is TRBJ2-5; 12 bases fit TRBD2. Sequencing was done on a sample of PBMCs. CDR3 residues: CASSYSLAGGAETQYF. CDR3 sequence (DNA): TGTGCCAGCAGTTACTCGCTAGCGGGAGGGGCAGAGACCCAGTACTTC.